The T cell receptor (beta chain) under discussion was sequenced for a study of cytomegalovirus exposure and HLA in healthy donors. Study-wide points: With further analysis later on, most CMV-associated TCR beta chains appeared HLA-restricted.

A few counts support this clone. Its antigen is not identified. PCR primers comprised 60 Vbeta and 13 Jbeta primers. Measured with immunoSEQ multiplex PCR; TCRdb has only the in-frame clones, and not every one. This table holds 90,000 to 100,000 clones, roughly 80% found once. Germline V lookup: CDR1 MNHNY, CDR2 SVGAGI (reference sequence). The CDR3 loop spans 14 amino acids. Losses at the gene ends were 5 bases for V and 6 bases for J; bases not matched to a gene: 8. The sequenced sample was PBMCs. This chain joins TRBV6-6 and TRBJ1-2, with 8 bases aligning to TRBD1. The receptor was isolated from a female donor in good health and CMV-seronegative. Written as DNA, the CDR3 is TGTGCCAGCAGTCAACAGGGGGGAGGGGATGGCTACACCTTC. Translating it yields CASSQQGGGDGYTF.